The 32 T cell receptor beta chains below were found in one sample sequenced in a study of T-cell memory formation after mild COVID-19. TCRdb itself ran the 5' RACE reads through MiXCR, one entry per CDR3 protein. The data contain roughly 280,000 distinct CDR3 sequences, 15% to 20% of them seen just once; the ten biggest clones take up roughly a fifth. The sequencing input was PBMCs or a T cell subset sorted from them (not recorded which). The receptors shown here come from a man aged 18 to 29 who had mild COVID-19 (a few samples of this study predate the infection). Cell type and time point are not known.

The rearrangement links TRBV7-2 to TRBJ1-1; 9 positions agree with TRBD1. The ends lost 4 bases at V and 6 bases at J; junction bases unmatched: 3. Looked up from germline, CDR1 is SGHTA and CDR2 is FQGNSA. The CDR3 consists of 13 residues. CDR3 region: CASSSRTGAEAFF. The CDR3 DNA is TGTGCCAGCAGCTCCCGGACAGGGGCTGAAGCTTTCTTT.

This clonotype was seen a few times. The chain combines TRBV10-3 with TRBJ1-6; D remains ambiguous. Per the germline V gene, CDR1 is ENHRY and CDR2 is SYGVKD. V shed 0 bases and J shed 11 bases, with 20 bases lying between them. The CDR3 extends over 17 amino acids. CDR3 coding DNA: TGTGCCATCAGTGAGTCGATTTTGCCCAGGAACAATCCACCCCTCCACTTT. Translating gives CAISESILPRNNPPLHF.

CDR3 residues: CASSDPGRGTQYF. The CDR3, as DNA: TGTGCCAGCAGTGATCCGGGCCGGGGTACGCAGTATTTT. The chain couples TRBV6-4 to TRBJ2-3; perhaps TRBD2 as D (5 bases). Trimming took 3 bases from V and 8 from J, leaving 12 bases between them. This CDR3 has 13 residues. CDR1 and CDR2 from the germline V gene are MRHNA and SNTAGT.

Only one count was recorded for this clonotype. CDR3 region: CASSPSSSGGQETQYF. CDR3 coding DNA: TGTGCCAGCTCGCCCTCCTCTAGCGGGGGGCAAGAGACCCAGTACTTC. V and J are TRBV18 and TRBJ2-5, with 11 bases aligning to TRBD2. The CDR3 totals 16 residues. Germline values: CDR1 KGHSH, CDR2 LQKENI. The V gene end was trimmed by 6 bases and the J gene end by 2 bases; junction bases not matched to a gene: 8.

This clonotype came up many times. The CDR3 DNA reads as TGTGCCAGCAGCGACCTGACGGGTCACCAAGAGACCCAGTACTTC. Encoded protein: CASSDLTGHQETQYF. V is TRBV7-2 and J is TRBJ2-5; D is undetermined. With 5 bases removed from V and 0 bases from J, the gap between germline ends came to 13 bases. Germline CDR1 SGHTA, CDR2 FQGNSA. The CDR3 totals 15 residues.

J is TRBJ1-6 and V is TRBV5-5; D ambiguous. This CDR3 has 12 amino acids. CDR1 and CDR2 (germline): SGHKS, YYEKEE (reference sequence). V dropped 0 bases and J dropped 13 bases, with 8 bases sitting between them. The chain's CDR3 is CASSLVLPPLHF. DNA of the CDR3: TGTGCCAGCAGCTTGGTCCTCCCCCCCCTCCACTTT.

This clonotype appeared a few times. The chain is built from TRBV20-1 and TRBJ2-2; D is unresolved. CDR1 is DFQATT, CDR2 SNEGSKA, per germline (reference sequence). Deletions cut 1 base from V and 7 bases from J, with 10 bases between. This CDR3 contains 13 residues. CDR3 nucleotide sequence: TGCAGTGCTAGAGCAAGGGCCGACGGGGAGCTGTTTTTT. Its translation is CSARARADGELFF.

Ten or more counts support this clonotype. The J gene is TRBJ2-2, the V gene TRBV7-2; the D is unclear. Deletions cut 5 bases from V and 3 bases from J, with 7 bases between. The CDR3 length is 13 residues. CDR1 is SGHTA and CDR2 is FQGNSA in the germline V gene. CDR3 residues: CASSPQDTGELFF. In DNA, the CDR3 is TGTGCCAGCAGCCCCCAGGACACCGGGGAGCTGTTTTTT.

This chain joins TRBV7-2 and TRBJ2-5; either TRBD1 or TRBD2 may fit D (6 bases each). V was shortened by 5 bases and J by 2 bases, with 15 bases between the two germline ends. The CDR3 is 15 residues long. Germline V gene lookup returns CDR1 SGHTA and CDR2 FQGNSA. CDR3 amino acids: CASSHLAGQQETQYF. CDR3 DNA sequence: TGTGCCAGCAGCCACCTGGCGGGACAACAAGAGACCCAGTACTTC.

This clonotype has only a few counts. V gene TRBV12-3 or TRBV12-4 combines with J gene TRBJ1-6; D unresolved. Between the trimmed V and J ends, which lost 7 bases and 9 bases, there was a span of 13 bases. The CDR3 sequence is 13 residues long. Here the CDR3 reads CASTDARGSPLHF. The CDR3 nucleotides read TGTGCCAGCACGGATGCCCGGGGTTCACCCCTCCACTTT.

This clonotype turned up a few times. CDR3 DNA: TGTGCCAGCAGTGATACCGAGTTCTATGGCTACACCTTC. It encodes CASSDTEFYGYTF. This rearrangement joins TRBV6-1 to TRBJ1-2; D gene unclear. Trimming pared 3 bases from V and 4 bases from J, leaving 9 bases between. This CDR3 region has 13 residues. CDR1 and CDR2 (germline): MNHNS, SASEGT.

This clonotype was counted at least ten times. This chain connects TRBV6-5 to TRBJ1-1; 7 bases line up with TRBD1. Trimming removed 5 bases from V and 3 bases from J; junction bases left unmatched: 3. The germline gives CDR1 MNHEY, CDR2 SVGAGI. The CDR3 runs to 13 residues. CDR3 loop: CASSPTGYTEAFF. The DNA of the CDR3 is TGTGCCAGCAGTCCGACAGGGTACACTGAAGCTTTCTTT.

The V call is TRBV6-5, the J call TRBJ2-7, with D possibly TRBD2 on 6 matching bases. Deletions cut 5 bases from V and 0 bases from J, with 17 bases between. In germline, CDR1 is MNHEY, CDR2 SVGAGI. The CDR3 loop spans 16 amino acids. This chain's CDR3 is CASSPGGFPGSYEQYV. The CDR3 DNA reads as TGTGCCAGCAGTCCTGGGGGGTTCCCGGGCTCCTACGAGCAGTACGTC.

This clonotype was detected only a few times. The chain uses TRBV4-3 and TRBJ2-2; 8 nucleotides line up with TRBD2. Germline trimming cut 0 bases from V and 6 bases from J; bases unmatched to any gene: 3. The CDR3 runs to 15 residues. Per the germline V gene, CDR1 is LGHNA and CDR2 is YSLEER. The CDR3 DNA reads as TGCGCCAGCAGCCAAGAAACAGCGGGGGCCGGGGAGCTGTTTTTT. Residues: CASSQETAGAGELFF.

The chain is built from TRBV18 and TRBJ2-2; D remains unclear. Trimming took off 2 bases at V and 2 bases at J, with 9 bases between the two ends. Germline CDR1 is KGHSH and CDR2 is LQKENI. The CDR3 runs 15 residues. The CDR3 region is CASSPGHPNTGELFF. The CDR3 DNA follows: TGTGCCAGCTCACCAGGTCATCCCAACACCGGGGAGCTGTTTTTT.

This chain connects TRBV4-3 to TRBJ1-4, with TRBD1 as a possible D gene (5 bases). The germline V and J ends were trimmed by 4 bases and 4 bases, with 16 bases remaining between them. Germline V gene lookup returns CDR1 LGHNA and CDR2 YSLEER. The CDR3 sequence is 16 residues long. The CDR3 sequence is CASSPREDTDNEKLFF. The CDR3 nucleotides read TGCGCCAGCAGCCCAAGAGAGGACACCGATAATGAAAAACTGTTTTTT.

This clonotype was counted between two and nine times. This chain joins TRBV15 and TRBJ1-5, with 11 bases fitting TRBD1. In germline, CDR1 is LNHNV, CDR2 YYDKDF (reference sequence). There are 15 residues in the CDR3. Unmatched junction bases numbered 2, after V lost 3 bases and J lost 4 bases. CDR3 in amino acids: CATSRDRGQNQPQHF. DNA of the CDR3: TGTGCCACCAGCAGGGACAGGGGGCAAAATCAGCCCCAGCATTTT.

This clonotype was observed at least ten times. J is TRBJ1-1 and V is TRBV6-5; maybe TRBD1 (6 bases). With 5 bases removed from V and 4 bases from J, the gap between germline ends came to 20 bases. Germline V CDR1 and CDR2: MNHEY, SVGAGI. This CDR3 has 16 residues. As DNA, the CDR3 is TGTGCCAGCAGTCCCGCAGGAGGGGCCAGGGGCACTGAAGCTTTCTTT. Translation: CASSPAGGARGTEAFF.

The V gene is TRBV25-1, the J gene TRBJ2-3; the match to TRBD2 covers 7 bases. CDR1 and CDR2 (germline): MGHDK, SYGVNS. V dropped 6 bases and J dropped 2; count of bases not matched to a gene: 8. The CDR3 runs to 15 residues. CDR3 sequence reads: CASRIGGTNTDTQYF. The CDR3 coding sequence is TGTGCCAGCAGAATCGGCGGGACTAACACAGATACGCAGTATTTT.

V usage is TRBV12-3 or TRBV12-4 and J usage is TRBJ2-2, with D perhaps TRBD1 (7 bases). The V end lost 10 bases, the J end lost 5 bases, and 20 bases lay between the germline ends. The CDR3 totals 15 residues. Here the CDR3 DNA reads TGTGCCACCCTCTCAGGGGGGCCTGGAACCGGGGAGCTGTTTTTT. Protein product: CATLSGGPGTGELFF.

The table lists this clonotype with a few counts. The chain uses TRBV5-1 and TRBJ2-5; the match to TRBD2 covers 10 bases. Germline assignment: CDR1 SGHRS and CDR2 YFSETQ. The CDR3 is 16 amino acids. Unmatched junction bases numbered 14, after V lost 5 bases and J lost 7 bases. The CDR3 spells CASSFLASGGSGTQYF. The CDR3 DNA reads TGCGCCAGCAGTTTTTTGGCTAGCGGGGGTTCGGGGACCCAGTACTTC.

In this sample, this clonotype turned up many times. The V call is TRBV9, the J call TRBJ2-5, with a weak D call TRBD2 (6 bases). CDR1 and CDR2 (germline): SGDLS, YYNGEE. The CDR3 sequence is 15 residues long. Trimming left V 0 bases short and J 5 bases short, with 14 bases between. The CDR3, as DNA: TGTGCCAGCAGCGTAGCTCCCACCAGCGGGGAGACCCAGTACTTC. Translated, it gives CASSVAPTSGETQYF.

A single count supports this clonotype. CDR3 nucleotides: TGCGCCAGCAGCCAAGGGCTAGCGGGGGGGCCAAGGCAAGAGACCCAGTTCTTC. As protein: CASSQGLAGGPRQETQFF. The rearrangement uses TRBV4-1 and TRBJ2-5, with 12 bases aligning to TRBD2. The J call is doubtful: the DNA matches TRBJ2-1 better. CDR3 length equals 18 residues. The germline CDR1 and CDR2 sequences are MGHRA and YSYEKL.

This clonotype was observed a few times. This CDR3 is CASRAGTGAYEQYF. CDR3 nucleotide sequence: TGTGCCAGCAGGGCCGGGACAGGGGCCTACGAGCAGTACTTC. V and J are TRBV2 and TRBJ2-7; 10 nucleotides agree with TRBD1. The CDR3 has 14 residues. Germline assignment: CDR1 SNHLY and CDR2 FYNNEI. The trim removed 6 bases at V and 2 bases at J, leaving 4 bases unmatched.

This clonotype was detected only once. The V gene is TRBV7-9, the J gene TRBJ2-3; TRBD1 matches 7 bases. Per the germline V gene, CDR1 is SEHNR and CDR2 is FQNEAQ (reference sequence). The CDR3 is 16 residues long. Unmatched junction bases numbered 7, after V lost 3 bases and J lost 1 base. CDR3 coding DNA: TGTGCCAGCAGCTTCGCAGGGGGTCATGGCACAGATACGCAGTATTTT. It codes for CASSFAGGHGTDTQYF.

This chain uses TRBV7-6 with TRBJ2-2; a weak D match, TRBD2 (5 bases). The CDR3 totals 14 residues. Germline V lookup: CDR1 SGHVS, CDR2 FNYEAQ. Trimming removed 5 bases from V and 4 bases from J, with 11 bases in between. The chain's CDR3 is CASSLGITTGELFF. The DNA of the CDR3 is TGTGCCAGCAGCCTCGGGATCACCACCGGGGAGCTGTTTTTT.

The CDR3 sequence is CASSQESGNYGYTF. The CDR3 bases are TGCGCCAGCAGCCAAGAGTCAGGGAACTATGGCTACACCTTC. The V and J genes are TRBV4-1 and TRBJ1-2; TRBD1 is a possible D gene (5 bases). CDR1 MGHRA and CDR2 YSYEKL come from the germline V gene. This CDR3 region has 14 residues. V dropped 0 bases and J dropped 2 bases, with 7 bases sitting between them.

The V gene is TRBV24-1, the J gene TRBJ2-1; TRBD2 agrees at 8 bases. Trimming cost V 4 bases and J 7 bases; bases outside gene matches: 2. The CDR3 has 13 amino acids. The germline V gene has CDR1 KGHDR and CDR2 SFDVKD. CDR3 protein: CATSDPGGNEQFF. CDR3 sequence (DNA): TGTGCCACCAGTGACCCGGGGGGGAATGAGCAGTTCTTC.

V and J are TRBV4-3 and TRBJ1-4, with D unclear. Germline assignment: CDR1 LGHNA and CDR2 YSLEER. Trimming shortened V by 2 bases and J by 5 bases, and 6 bases separated the two germline ends. The CDR3 has 13 amino acids. This chain's CDR3 is CASSQHRNEKLFF. CDR3 DNA sequence: TGCGCCAGCAGCCAACACCGGAATGAAAAACTGTTTTTT.

There are a few counts of this clonotype. Here the CDR3 DNA reads TGCAGTGCTAGTGTCTTGGGGGCCCAGGGGACCCAGTACTTC. Its translation is CSASVLGAQGTQYF. This rearrangement joins TRBV20-1 to TRBJ2-5; D is possibly TRBD1 (6 bases). Trimming stripped 3 bases from V and 7 bases from J, with 18 bases between. Germline V gene data show CDR1 as DFQATT and CDR2 as SNEGSKA (reference sequence). The CDR3 totals 14 residues.

This clonotype was recorded a few times. V and J are TRBV9 and TRBJ2-7; TRBD2 agrees at 11 bases. The V and J ends lost 4 bases and 2 bases, in that order; junction bases with no gene match: 8. Germline CDR1 reads SGDLS; CDR2 reads YYNGEE. The CDR3 is made up of 16 amino acids. For the CDR3, the DNA is TGTGCCAGCAGCCCAGTGAGGGGACTAGCGGCCTACGAGCAGTACTTC. Translation gives CASSPVRGLAAYEQYF.

The chain employs TRBV5-1 and TRBJ2-7; 7 positions agree with TRBD2. V shed 2 bases and J 1 base; nucleotides not matched to a gene: 3. Per germline, CDR1 SGHRS and CDR2 YFSETQ. This CDR3 spans 14 amino acids. CDR3: CASSFAGVSYEQYF. The CDR3 region has the DNA TGCGCCAGCAGCTTCGCGGGGGTTTCCTACGAGCAGTACTTC.